Following are 20 T cell receptor beta chains from one sample sequenced in a study of OX40 agonist ivuxolimab in advanced cancers. Profiling relied on immunoSEQ multiplex PCR, and the TCRdb table lists in-frame clones only, not all of them. The data show 60,000 to 80,000 clones, around nine tenths seen once. The specimen was CD4+ or CD8+ T cells sorted from blood, collected in a trial of the OX40 agonist ivuxolimab. These receptors were collected from an adult with an advanced solid tumor such as melanoma, head and neck, liver or kidney cancer.

The rearrangement joins TRBV7-9 to TRBJ2-1; D unresolved. V was pared by 5 bases and J by 0 bases, with 14 bases between. CDR3 length: 16 residues. Germline loops: CDR1 SEHNR, CDR2 FQNEAQ (reference sequence). The CDR3 spells CASSIVDPASYNEQFF. In DNA, the CDR3 is TGTGCCAGCAGCATTGTGGACCCTGCCTCCTACAATGAGCAGTTCTTC.

This rearrangement joins TRBV18 to TRBJ2-7; 7 positions match TRBD1. From germline, CDR1 is KGHSH and CDR2 LQKENI. J lost 6 bases, V lost 1 base, and 12 bases had no gene match. CDR3 length: 16 residues. The CDR3 nucleotides are TGTGCCAGCTCACCACGGGTGCCGACAGGGTCCGGCGAGCAGTACTTC. It codes for CASSPRVPTGSGEQYF.

This clone occurred a few times. This chain links TRBV5-5 with TRBJ1-1, with no clear D. The germline gives CDR1 SGHKS, CDR2 YYEKEE (reference sequence). The CDR3 has 14 amino acids. Trimming stripped 1 base from V and 6 bases from J, with 13 bases between. The CDR3, as DNA: TGTGCCAGCAGCTTGTGGGGATCGGTAGCTGAAGCTTTCTTT. Its translation is CASSLWGSVAEAFF.

The chain uses TRBV6-5 and TRBJ2-5; TRBD1 might be the D (5 bases). Germline lookup yields CDR1 MNHEY and CDR2 SVGAGI. The CDR3 loop spans 15 amino acids. Trimming removed 0 bases from V and 5 bases from J, with 13 bases in between. Here the CDR3 reads CASSYSGQGPETQYF. The CDR3 DNA reads TGTGCCAGCAGTTACTCGGGGCAAGGCCCGGAGACCCAGTACTTC.

V and J are TRBV30 and TRBJ1-6, with D perhaps matching TRBD1 (5 bases). CDR1 GTSNPN and CDR2 SVGIG come from the germline V gene (reference sequence). This CDR3 contains 14 residues. V was pared by 3 bases and J by 6 bases, with 12 bases between. The CDR3 bases are TGTGCCTGGAGCTGGGACGGGGTTAATTCACCCCTCCACTTT. This gives the protein CAWSWDGVNSPLHF.

CDR3: CASSQWGAVGDEKLFF. The CDR3 DNA follows: TGCGCCAGCAGCCAATGGGGGGCAGTGGGCGATGAAAAACTGTTTTTT. V usage is TRBV5-1 and J usage is TRBJ1-4; D perhaps matches TRBD1 (6 bases). Germline lookup yields CDR1 SGHRS and CDR2 YFSETQ. The CDR3 consists of 16 residues. V lost 4 bases and J 6 bases, leaving 19 bases between the germline ends.

The chain links TRBV6-5 to TRBJ1-1; D ambiguous. CDR1 is MNHEY and CDR2 is SVGAGI in the germline V gene. V shed 4 bases and J shed 3 bases, with 9 bases lying between them. There are 13 residues in the CDR3. CDR3 amino acids: CASSLGRHTEAFF. CDR3 sequence (DNA): TGTGCCAGCAGTTTGGGCAGGCACACTGAAGCTTTCTTT.

The J gene is TRBJ2-7, the V gene TRBV6-1; 11 positions match TRBD2. The CDR3 totals 15 residues. From germline, CDR1 is MNHNS and CDR2 SASEGT. V lost 5 bases and J lost 2; bases outside the gene matches: 5. The CDR3 is CASSTTSGGPYEQYF. The CDR3 nucleotides read TGTGCCAGCAGTACTACTAGCGGGGGACCCTACGAGCAGTACTTC.

The chain combines TRBV2 with TRBJ1-5, with 7 bases lining up with TRBD1. After removal of 5 bases from V and 4 bases from J, the junction contained 8 bases not matched to a gene. Per the germline V gene, CDR1 is SNHLY and CDR2 is FYNNEI. CDR3 length: 15 residues. The CDR3 bases are TGTGCCAGCAGTCAAGACAGGGTCCCTAATCAGCCCCAGCATTTT. Protein sequence: CASSQDRVPNQPQHF. Combining the CDR3 with reference TRBV2 and TRBJ1-5 gives the whole variable domain EPEVTQTPSHQVTQMGQEVILRCVPISNHLYFYWYRQILGQKVEFLVSFYNNEISEKSEIFDDQFSVERPDGSNFTLKIRSTKLEDSAMYFCASSQDRVPNQPQHFGDGTRLSIL.

The gene calls are TRBV6-1 and TRBJ2-7; TRBD2 is a possible D gene (7 bases). V dropped 3 bases and J dropped 3 bases, with 15 bases sitting between them. The CDR3 is 15 amino acids. Germline V CDR1 and CDR2: MNHNS, SASEGT. The CDR3 bases are TGTGCCAGCAGTGATCCAGGGGCGGGGGTCTACGAGCAGTACTTC. This translates into CASSDPGAGVYEQYF.

CDR3 coding DNA: TGTGCCAGTCCCACGGGACAGGGGAGCAATCAGCCCCAGCATTTT. Protein product: CASPTGQGSNQPQHF. This chain links TRBV19 with TRBJ1-5; TRBD1 matches 10 bases. This CDR3 is 15 amino acids long. Germline-derived CDR1 and CDR2 are LNHDA and SQIVND (reference sequence). V lost 8 bases to trimming and J lost 1 base; unmatched junction nucleotides: 5.

The chain links TRBV7-2 to TRBJ2-1; 8 positions agree with TRBD2. There are 15 residues in the CDR3. The germline V gene encodes CDR1 SGHTA and CDR2 FQGNSA. With 5 bases clipped from V and 8 bases from J, the junction kept 11 bases outside the gene matches. CDR3 in amino acids: CASSLTSGSPDEQFF. CDR3 nucleotide sequence: TGTGCCAGCAGCCTAACGAGCGGGAGTCCGGATGAGCAGTTCTTC.

In its sample, this clone was seen once. The chain employs TRBV27 and TRBJ2-1; 11 bases are a match to TRBD2. V shed 6 bases and J 8 bases; nucleotides not matched to a gene: 12. The germline V gene encodes CDR1 MNHEY and CDR2 SMNVEV (reference sequence). The CDR3 loop spans 16 amino acids. The CDR3 region is CASRTGVLAGDYEQFF. The CDR3 DNA reads TGTGCCAGCAGGACAGGGGTACTAGCGGGAGACTATGAGCAGTTCTTC.

This chain uses TRBV12-5 with TRBJ2-7; TRBD1 is a possible D gene (5 bases). The CDR3 runs 17 residues. CDR1 and CDR2 (germline): LGHNT, FRNRAP. Trimming shortened V by 0 bases and J by 0 bases, and 15 bases separated the two germline ends. The CDR3 protein is CASGLVARFRDSYEQYF. In DNA, the CDR3 is TGTGCTAGTGGTTTGGTAGCCCGGTTCAGGGACTCCTACGAGCAGTACTTC.

The J gene is TRBJ2-1, the V gene TRBV6-1; perhaps D is TRBD1 or TRBD2 (6 bases each). Germline CDR1 MNHNS, CDR2 SASEGT. Trimming removed 7 bases from V and 4 bases from J, with 11 bases in between. This CDR3 spans 13 amino acids. The CDR3 sequence: CASITGAYNEQFF. The CDR3 DNA is TGTGCCAGCATCACGGGGGCGTACAATGAGCAGTTCTTC.

The rearrangement uses TRBV6-1 and TRBJ2-1; D might be TRBD1 or TRBD2, each matching 5 bases. From germline, CDR1 is MNHNS and CDR2 SASEGT. Trimming removed 4 bases from V and 7 bases from J, with 17 bases in between. The CDR3 spans 15 residues. CDR3 protein: CASSANSGTINEQFF. In DNA, the CDR3 is TGTGCCAGCAGTGCAAACTCCGGGACCATAAATGAGCAGTTCTTC.

The chain recombines TRBV2 with TRBJ1-3, with 8 nucleotides matching TRBD1. J lost 3 bases, V lost 6 bases, and 10 bases had no gene match. The CDR3 covers 16 residues. Germline loops: CDR1 SNHLY, CDR2 FYNNEI. Here the CDR3 DNA reads TGTGCCAGCAGCTACGAAACAGGGGGACATGGAAACACCATATATTTT. Residues: CASSYETGGHGNTIYF.

The chain has TRBV6-5 and TRBJ2-7; D might be TRBD2 (6 bases). V was cut by 9 bases and J by 2 bases, with 14 bases left in between. The germline V gene has CDR1 MNHEY and CDR2 SVGAGI. The CDR3 consists of 13 residues. The CDR3 nucleotides are TGTGCCAGTACTAGGGGCGGGACCTACGAGCAGTACTTC. Translation: CASTRGGTYEQYF.

This clone occurred once. CDR3 DNA: TGCGCCAGCAGCTTGGGAGAGGAGAGGAAGTCGATGGGCTACACCTTC. Its translation is CASSLGEERKSMGYTF. The chain recombines TRBV5-1 with TRBJ1-2; D gene unclear. The CDR3 loop spans 16 amino acids. V dropped 0 bases and J dropped 8 bases, with 20 bases sitting between them. Germline assignment: CDR1 SGHRS and CDR2 YFSETQ.

The genes are TRBV18 and TRBJ2-1; 9 positions match TRBD2. The CDR3 totals 15 residues. The germline gives CDR1 KGHSH, CDR2 LQKENI. The ends lost 0 bases at V and 8 bases at J; junction bases unmatched: 5. DNA of the CDR3: TGTGCCAGCTCACCACCTAGCGGGAGCGGCGATGAGCAGTTCTTC. Its translation: CASSPPSGSGDEQFF. Using reference TRBV18 and TRBJ2-1 for the parts outside the CDR3, the full variable domain is NAGVMQNPRHLVRRRGQEARLRCSPMKGHSHVYWYRQLPEEGLKFMVYLQKENIIDESGMPKERFSAEFPKEGPSILRIQQVVRGDSAAYFCASSPPSGSGDEQFFGPGTRLTVL.